The next 22 T cell receptor beta chains were all read from a single sample in a study of cytomegalovirus exposure and HLA in healthy donors. This PCR relied on a set of 60 Vbeta primers and 13 Jbeta primers. Measured with immunoSEQ multiplex PCR; TCRdb has only the in-frame clones, and not every one. Among about 120,000 clones, about four fifths were seen once, and the ten largest hold roughly 1.6%. Material: PBMCs. Receptors were obtained from a woman aged 18 to 35 in good health and CMV-seronegative.

V and J are TRBV5-1 and TRBJ2-3; 11 bases align to TRBD2. Germline trimming cut 3 bases from V and 5 bases from J; bases unmatched to any gene: 5. The CDR3 contains 15 residues. Germline V gene sequence: CDR1 SGHRS, CDR2 YFSETQ. The CDR3 DNA reads as TGCGCCAGCAGCTATAGCGGGGGGGCGGAAGATACGCAGTATTTT. Protein sequence: CASSYSGGAEDTQYF.

This clone was seen many times. Here the CDR3 reads CASSVEGAGGANVLTF. Here the CDR3 DNA reads TGTGCCAGCAGCGTAGAGGGGGCGGGTGGGGCCAACGTCCTGACTTTC. The rearrangement joins TRBV9 to TRBJ2-6; 7 nucleotides align to TRBD1. The CDR3 runs 16 residues. With V trimmed by 0 bases and J by 3 bases, 3 bases remained unmatched. The germline CDR1 and CDR2 sequences are SGDLS and YYNGEE.

This sequence joins TRBV9 and TRBJ1-6, with 7 bases matching TRBD1. CDR1 and CDR2 (germline): SGDLS, YYNGEE. V shed 3 bases and J 3 bases; nucleotides not matched to a gene: 0. The CDR3 runs to 14 residues. CDR3 in DNA: TGTGCCAGCAGCGGACAGGGCTATAATTCACCCCTCCACTTT. It yields the protein CASSGQGYNSPLHF.

The chain employs TRBV7-9 and TRBJ2-1, with 11 bases lining up with TRBD2. Germline V lookup: CDR1 SEHNR, CDR2 FQNEAQ (reference sequence). The V segment lost 0 bases and the J segment 8 bases; nucleotides outside the gene matches: 6. The CDR3 length is 16 residues. The CDR3: CASSLASGGAGDEQFF. CDR3 bases: TGTGCCAGCAGCTTAGCTAGCGGGGGGGCCGGCGATGAGCAGTTCTTC.

This clone turned up a few times. CDR3 in DNA: TGTGCCAGCAGTTTACGTAACTTGATGTACCAAGAGACCCAGTACTTC. Residues: CASSLRNLMYQETQYF. The rearrangement uses TRBV28 and TRBJ2-5; D gene ambiguous. V dropped 2 bases and J dropped 0 bases, with 13 bases sitting between them. CDR1 and CDR2 from the germline V gene are MDHEN and SYDVKM. The CDR3 is 16 amino acids.

The gene calls are TRBV5-1 and TRBJ1-1; D might be TRBD1 (6 bases). Germline CDR1 and CDR2: SGHRS and YFSETQ. There are 15 residues in the CDR3. V dropped 0 bases and J dropped 2 bases, with 11 bases sitting between them. CDR3 coding DNA: TGCGCCAGCAGCTTGGAGTTTGGGGGCAACACTGAAGCTTTCTTT. Encoded protein: CASSLEFGGNTEAFF.

This clone is a singleton in its sample. The chain recombines TRBV7-9 with TRBJ1-6; 9 nucleotides match TRBD1. This CDR3 has 14 amino acids. The ends lost 4 bases at V and 6 bases at J; junction bases unmatched: 1. Germline V gene sequence: CDR1 SEHNR, CDR2 FQNEAQ (reference sequence). CDR3 nucleotides: TGTGCCAGCAGCTCGACAGGGGGTAATTCACCCCTCCACTTT. It is translated as CASSSTGGNSPLHF.

The V gene is TRBV5-4, the J gene TRBJ2-6, with D possibly TRBD1 on 6 matching bases. CDR1 and CDR2 from the germline V gene are SGHNT and YYREEE (reference sequence). The germline V and J ends were trimmed by 4 bases and 0 bases, with 14 bases remaining between them. This CDR3 has 17 amino acids. The CDR3 reads CASSPRGHNSGANVLTF. The CDR3 DNA sequence: TGTGCCAGCAGCCCACGGGGACACAACTCTGGGGCCAACGTCCTGACTTTC.

The chain uses TRBV2 and TRBJ1-3; D might be TRBD1 (5 bases). This CDR3 spans 16 amino acids. V was shortened by 2 bases and J by 0 bases, with 11 bases between the two germline ends. The germline CDR1 and CDR2 sequences are SNHLY and FYNNEI. The CDR3 coding sequence is TGTGCCAGCAGTGAACAGGGTCCCAGCTCTGGAAACACCATATATTTT. It translates to CASSEQGPSSGNTIYF. The whole variable domain, filled in from reference TRBV2 and TRBJ1-3, reads EPEVTQTPSHQVTQMGQEVILRCVPISNHLYFYWYRQILGQKVEFLVSFYNNEISEKSEIFDDQFSVERPDGSNFTLKIRSTKLEDSAMYFCASSEQGPSSGNTIYFGEGSWLTVV.

The gene calls are TRBV6-5 and TRBJ2-7; 7 nucleotides line up with TRBD2. The CDR3 sequence is 16 residues long. V lost 2 bases, J lost 5 bases, and 12 bases stayed unmatched. The germline CDR1 and CDR2 sequences are MNHEY and SVGAGI. As DNA, the CDR3 is TGTGCCAGCAGTTACCCCTCAGAGCGGGGCAGGGACGAGCAGTACTTC. This translates into CASSYPSERGRDEQYF.

The chain employs TRBV5-8 and TRBJ1-6; D is unresolved. Germline V CDR1 and CDR2: SGHTS, YDEGEE. V lost 1 base to trimming and J lost 0 bases, with 8 bases between them. The CDR3 is 16 residues long. CDR3 nucleotide sequence: TGTGCCAGCAGCTTGTTGGAGAGCTCCTATAATTCACCCCTCCACTTT. Encoded protein: CASSLLESSYNSPLHF.

This clone has a handful of counts. The chain links TRBV5-1 to TRBJ1-1; D ambiguous. The CDR3 runs 13 residues. V was pared by 2 bases and J by 0 bases, with 5 bases between. Germline CDR1 reads SGHRS; CDR2 reads YFSETQ. CDR3: CASSLLMNTEAFF. The CDR3 nucleotides are TGCGCCAGCAGCTTATTAATGAACACTGAAGCTTTCTTT.

The CDR3 nucleotides are TGTGCCAGTAGTAGGACAGGGGACCAGCCCCAGCATTTT. This encodes CASSRTGDQPQHF. The J gene is TRBJ1-5, the V gene TRBV19; 9 positions agree with TRBD1. V shed 4 bases and J 7 bases; nucleotides not matched to a gene: 2. CDR1 is LNHDA and CDR2 is SQIVND in the germline V gene (reference sequence). The length of the CDR3 is 13 residues.

CDR3 nucleotides: TGTGCCAGCAGTCCGATGGGACAGGGTGAAGCTTTCTTT. Residues: CASSPMGQGEAFF. V is TRBV6-1 and J is TRBJ1-1; 9 bases agree with TRBD1. In germline, CDR1 is MNHNS, CDR2 SASEGT. The trim removed 5 bases at V and 7 bases at J, leaving 5 bases unmatched. CDR3 length equals 13 residues.

V and J are TRBV5-1 and TRBJ1-2; 10 positions match TRBD1. Trimming at V came to 3 bases and at J to 3 bases, leaving 11 bases not matched to a gene. Germline CDR1 SGHRS, CDR2 YFSETQ. CDR3 length equals 17 residues. The CDR3 region is CASSSGTGAIWDYGYTF. CDR3 nucleotides: TGCGCCAGCAGCTCCGGGACAGGGGCTATTTGGGACTATGGCTACACCTTC.

The genes are TRBV21-1 and TRBJ1-5. TRBV21-1 represents a pseudogene. The CDR3 runs 13 residues. CDR3 amino acids: CASIKRGGQPQHF. As DNA, the CDR3 is TGTGCCAGCATCAAGAGGGGGGGTCAGCCCCAGCATTTT.

This chain uses TRBV5-1 with TRBJ1-1; perhaps TRBD1 as D (5 bases). Germline V gives CDR1 SGHRS, CDR2 YFSETQ. Trimming left V 6 bases short and J 4 bases short, with 16 bases between. There are 14 residues in the CDR3. The CDR3 DNA reads TGCGCCAGCACCGACCAGGGTGGAGTCACTGAAGCTTTCTTT. This translates into CASTDQGGVTEAFF.

The gene calls are TRBV6-5 and TRBJ1-2, with a weak D call TRBD1 (6 bases). The germline V gene encodes CDR1 MNHEY and CDR2 SVGAGI. The ends were cut back, 6 bases at V and 5 bases at J, with 16 bases in the middle. CDR3 length equals 14 residues. This chain's CDR3 is CASRAPGQMYGYTF. Written as DNA, the CDR3 is TGTGCCAGCAGGGCACCGGGACAAATGTATGGCTACACCTTC.

Details on this clone: Other DNA sequences within the sample encode an identical CDR3. The chain carries TRBV27 and TRBJ2-3, with unresolved D. Trimming pared 3 bases from V and 0 bases from J, leaving 4 bases between. The CDR3 has 13 residues. Germline V gene lookup returns CDR1 MNHEY and CDR2 SMNVEV (reference sequence). Written as DNA, the CDR3 is TGTGCCAGCAGTTTGGCTAGCACAGATACGCAGTATTTT. Translation: CASSLASTDTQYF.

This clone was seen only a few times. V gene TRBV6-5 combines with J gene TRBJ2-7; D perhaps matches TRBD1 (5 bases). V dropped 0 bases and J dropped 4 bases, with 10 bases sitting between them. Looked up from germline, CDR1 is MNHEY and CDR2 is SVGAGI. The CDR3 consists of 14 residues. The CDR3 protein is CASSYSREGYEQYF. CDR3 bases: TGTGCCAGCAGTTACTCCAGGGAAGGGTACGAGCAGTACTTC.

This sequence joins TRBV7-9 and TRBJ1-2, with 9 positions matching TRBD1. CDR3 length: 14 residues. Germline CDR1 SEHNR, CDR2 FQNEAQ (reference sequence). V shed 3 bases and J 8 bases; nucleotides not matched to a gene: 7. CDR3 sequence reads: CASSFGGQGKGYTF. In nucleotides, the CDR3 is TGTGCCAGCAGCTTCGGAGGACAGGGGAAAGGCTACACCTTC.

The chain recombines TRBV6-1 with TRBJ1-6; D unclear. The ends were cut back, 4 bases at V and 13 bases at J, with 23 bases in the middle. CDR1 is MNHNS and CDR2 is SASEGT in the germline V gene. The CDR3 contains 16 residues. The CDR3 is CASSAEPEGWGGPLHF. CDR3 coding DNA: TGTGCCAGCAGTGCCGAGCCTGAGGGATGGGGTGGGCCCCTCCACTTT.